This T cell receptor beta chain was obtained from a study of OX40 agonist ivuxolimab in advanced cancers. Study information: Earlier treatment with anti-PD-1, anti-PD-L1 or anti-CTLA-4 was permitted, and 30% to 40% had received some. Of the patients, three showed partial responses, one with hepatocellular carcinoma and two with cutaneous melanoma.

V lost 5 bases, J lost 0 bases, and 14 bases lay in between. The length of the CDR3 is 15 residues. Per the germline V gene, CDR1 is SGHNT and CDR2 is YYREEE (reference sequence). Repertoires were generated with immunoSEQ multiplex PCR, while TCRdb's copy carries only in-frame clones and drops some. The sample has about 80,000 clones, 94% seen once; the top ten hold approximately 11%. To note about this clone: Its antigen remains unidentified.

Study-wide results and limits: Both blood CD4+ and CD8+ T cells showed clonal growth by week 6 at 0.1 to 3.0 mg/kg.

The sample consisted of CD4+ or CD8+ T cells sorted from blood, taken in a trial of the OX40 agonist ivuxolimab. The receptor's source is an adult with an advanced solid tumor such as melanoma, head and neck, liver or kidney cancer. The chain carries TRBV5-4 and TRBJ2-5; D tentatively reads TRBD1 or TRBD2 (5 bases each). The CDR3 protein is CASSFSPGHQETQYF. CDR3 DNA sequence: TGTGCCAGCAGTTTCAGCCCGGGACACCAAGAGACCCAGTACTTC.